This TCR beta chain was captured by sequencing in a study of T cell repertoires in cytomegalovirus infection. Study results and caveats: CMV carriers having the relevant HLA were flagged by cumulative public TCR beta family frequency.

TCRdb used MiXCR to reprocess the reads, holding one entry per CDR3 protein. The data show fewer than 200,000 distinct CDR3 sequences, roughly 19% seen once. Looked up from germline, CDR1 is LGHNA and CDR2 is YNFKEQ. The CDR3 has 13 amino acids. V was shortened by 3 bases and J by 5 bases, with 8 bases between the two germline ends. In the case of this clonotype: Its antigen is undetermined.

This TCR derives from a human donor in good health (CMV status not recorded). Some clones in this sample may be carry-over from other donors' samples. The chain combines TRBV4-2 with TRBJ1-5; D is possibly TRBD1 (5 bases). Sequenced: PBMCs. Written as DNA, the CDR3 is TGTGCCAGCAGCCATCGCAGGGATCAGCCCCAGCATTTT. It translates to CASSHRRDQPQHF.